A selection of T cell receptor beta chains follows, all from one sample in a study of blood T cell repertoires in COVID-19. The protocol was immunoSEQ multiplex PCR, while the TCRdb copy is restricted to in-frame clones and leaves out a portion. Of about 190,000 clones detected, less than 80% appear once; the ten largest clones hold 9.5% to 15%. The sample comprised peripheral blood. Every receptor here comes from a woman aged 45-60 years with acute or convalescent COVID-19. The CDR3 runs from the conserved cysteine through the conserved F or W. Fields, in order: J gene, clone size, V gene, D gene, CDR3 protein, CDR3 DNA. D genes are given only for firm matches. Only part of the rows carry a size: once, few, many, or a class if the clone is expanded.

J gene: TRBJ2-2
clone size: few
V gene: TRBV30
D gene: TRBD1
CDR3 protein: CAWSSTGAGELFF
CDR3 DNA: TGTGCCTGGAGTTCGACAGGGGCCGGGGAGCTGTTTTTT

J gene: TRBJ1-6
clone size: -
V gene: TRBV9
D gene: TRBD1
CDR3 protein: CASSLGTDSNSPLHF
CDR3 DNA: TGTGCCAGCAGCCTAGGGACAGACAGTAATTCACCCCTCCACTTT

J gene: TRBJ2-3
clone size: -
V gene: TRBV11-2
D gene: TRBD2
CDR3 protein: CASSPQTSGLSTDTQYF
CDR3 DNA: TGTGCCAGCAGCCCACAGACTAGCGGACTTAGCACAGATACGCAGTATTTT

J gene: TRBJ2-1
clone size: -
V gene: TRBV5-1
D gene: TRBD2
CDR3 protein: CASSLMTSGSNEQFF
CDR3 DNA: TGCGCCAGCAGCTTGATGACTAGCGGGAGTAATGAGCAGTTCTTC

J gene: TRBJ1-5
clone size: once
V gene: TRBV19
D gene: -
CDR3 protein: CASRRVYLSNQPQHF
CDR3 DNA: TGTGCCAGTAGGAGGGTCTACCTTAGCAATCAGCCCCAGCATTTT

J gene: TRBJ2-1
clone size: once
V gene: TRBV6-2/TRBV6-3
D gene: -
CDR3 protein: CASSYLTSLNEQFF
CDR3 DNA: TGTGCCAGCAGTTACTTGACTAGTCTCAATGAGCAGTTCTTC

J gene: TRBJ2-7
clone size: -
V gene: TRBV7-9
D gene: -
CDR3 protein: CASAYVDYEQYF
CDR3 DNA: TGTGCCAGCGCCTACGTAGATTACGAGCAGTACTTC

J gene: TRBJ2-5
clone size: once
V gene: TRBV6-5
D gene: TRBD1
CDR3 protein: CASSYSGRGETQYF
CDR3 DNA: TGTGCCAGCAGTTACTCGGGCAGGGGGGAGACCCAGTACTTC

J gene: TRBJ2-7
clone size: -
V gene: TRBV3-1/TRBV3-2
D gene: -
CDR3 protein: CASSQDTGTYEQYF
CDR3 DNA: TGTGCCAGCAGCCAAGATACCGGGACCTACGAGCAGTACTTC

J gene: TRBJ1-2
clone size: -
V gene: TRBV11-2
D gene: -
CDR3 protein: CASSLGDNDYTF
CDR3 DNA: TGTGCCAGCAGCTTGGGAGACAACGACTACACCTTC

J gene: TRBJ2-7
clone size: -
V gene: TRBV6-4
D gene: -
CDR3 protein: CASRSRVLSYEQYF
CDR3 DNA: TGTGCCAGCAGATCCCGGGTCCTCTCCTACGAGCAGTACTTC

J gene: TRBJ1-2
clone size: once
V gene: TRBV9
D gene: -
CDR3 protein: CASSVPGKRNGYTF
CDR3 DNA: TGTGCCAGCAGCGTACCAGGGAAAAGGAATGGCTACACCTTC

J gene: TRBJ1-2
clone size: -
V gene: TRBV9
D gene: -
CDR3 protein: CASSVDSPNGYTF
CDR3 DNA: TGTGCCAGCAGCGTCGACAGTCCTAATGGCTACACCTTC

J gene: TRBJ2-1
clone size: -
V gene: TRBV18
D gene: -
CDR3 protein: CASSPPGLGAYNEQFF
CDR3 DNA: TGTGCCAGCTCACCCCCTGGTCTGGGAGCTTACAATGAGCAGTTCTTC

J gene: TRBJ1-5
clone size: -
V gene: TRBV15
D gene: -
CDR3 protein: CATSRQYQRDQPQHF
CDR3 DNA: TGTGCCACCAGCAGACAATATCAGCGAGATCAGCCCCAGCATTTT

J gene: TRBJ1-4
clone size: -
V gene: TRBV4-3
D gene: TRBD1
CDR3 protein: CASSHITGGGEKLFF
CDR3 DNA: TGCGCCAGCAGCCATATAACAGGGGGCGGCGAAAAACTGTTTTTT

J gene: TRBJ1-1
clone size: -
V gene: TRBV7-2
D gene: TRBD1
CDR3 protein: CASSPGTGGAGNTEAFF
CDR3 DNA: TGTGCCAGCAGCCCAGGGACAGGGGGCGCGGGAAACACTGAAGCTTTCTTT

J gene: TRBJ2-3
clone size: once
V gene: TRBV4-1
D gene: TRBD1
CDR3 protein: CASSLRDRGTDTQYF
CDR3 DNA: TGCGCCAGCAGCCTCCGGGACAGGGGCACAGATACGCAGTATTTT

J gene: TRBJ1-1
clone size: -
V gene: TRBV5-1
D gene: -
CDR3 protein: CASSPRSGIEAFF
CDR3 DNA: TGCGCCAGCAGCCCGAGGTCGGGAATTGAAGCTTTCTTT

J gene: TRBJ2-7
clone size: -
V gene: TRBV5-4
D gene: -
CDR3 protein: CASSLASFPYEQYF
CDR3 DNA: TGTGCCAGCAGCTTGGCTAGTTTCCCGTACGAGCAGTACTTC

J gene: TRBJ1-1
clone size: few
V gene: TRBV5-1
D gene: -
CDR3 protein: CASSLARNTEAFF
CDR3 DNA: TGCGCCAGCAGCTTGGCCAGGAACACTGAAGCTTTCTTT

J gene: TRBJ2-7
clone size: -
V gene: TRBV5-4
D gene: -
CDR3 protein: CASSLAGGAAQYF
CDR3 DNA: TGTGCCAGCAGCTTGGCCGGCGGAGCAGCGCAGTACTTC

J gene: TRBJ2-7
clone size: -
V gene: TRBV7-2
D gene: -
CDR3 protein: CASSRGLEQYF
CDR3 DNA: TGTGCCAGCAGCAGGGGCCTCGAGCAGTACTTC

J gene: TRBJ1-5
clone size: -
V gene: TRBV5-6
D gene: TRBD1
CDR3 protein: CAPTGTGHQPQHF
CDR3 DNA: TGTGCCCCCACCGGGACAGGTCATCAGCCCCAGCATTTT

J gene: TRBJ2-3
clone size: -
V gene: TRBV10-3
D gene: -
CDR3 protein: CAAKSGPSTDTQYF
CDR3 DNA: TGTGCCGCCAAATCTGGCCCTAGCACAGATACGCAGTATTTT

J gene: TRBJ2-3
clone size: once
V gene: TRBV19
D gene: -
CDR3 protein: CASSRASGGFTDTQYF
CDR3 DNA: TGTGCCAGTAGTCGGGCCTCTGGAGGGTTCACAGATACGCAGTATTTT

J gene: TRBJ2-5
clone size: -
V gene: TRBV18
D gene: -
CDR3 protein: CASSPPTGQETQYF
CDR3 DNA: TGTGCCAGCTCACCACCAACGGGACAAGAGACCCAGTACTTC

J gene: TRBJ1-6
clone size: -
V gene: TRBV3-1/TRBV3-2
D gene: TRBD1
CDR3 protein: CASSQRQGNSPLHF
CDR3 DNA: TGTGCCAGCAGCCAAAGACAGGGAAATTCACCCCTCCACTTT

J gene: TRBJ1-5
clone size: -
V gene: TRBV4-3
D gene: TRBD1
CDR3 protein: CASSQDLGQGRSNQPQHF
CDR3 DNA: TGCGCCAGCAGCCAAGACCTTGGACAGGGACGGAGCAATCAGCCCCAGCATTTT

J gene: TRBJ2-1
clone size: -
V gene: TRBV24-1
D gene: -
CDR3 protein: CATSDPNRAASYNEQFF
CDR3 DNA: TGTGCCACCAGTGACCCAAACAGGGCCGCCTCCTACAATGAGCAGTTCTTC

J gene: TRBJ2-7
clone size: few
V gene: TRBV9
D gene: TRBD2
CDR3 protein: CASSKNPYGGSYEQYF
CDR3 DNA: TGTGCCAGCAGTAAAAACCCCTACGGGGGGTCCTACGAGCAGTACTTC

J gene: TRBJ2-2
clone size: -
V gene: TRBV5-8
D gene: TRBD1
CDR3 protein: CASSGQANTGELFF
CDR3 DNA: TGTGCCAGCAGCGGACAGGCGAACACCGGGGAGCTGTTTTTT

J gene: TRBJ2-1
clone size: -
V gene: TRBV3-1/TRBV3-2
D gene: TRBD2
CDR3 protein: CASSQAGGPGNEQFF
CDR3 DNA: TGTGCCAGCAGCCAGGCGGGGGGGCCCGGCAATGAGCAGTTCTTC

J gene: TRBJ1-2
clone size: -
V gene: TRBV3-1/TRBV3-2
D gene: TRBD1
CDR3 protein: CASSPRDRVDGGYTF
CDR3 DNA: TGTGCCAGCAGCCCCCGGGACAGGGTGGACGGGGGCTACACCTTC

J gene: TRBJ1-1
clone size: -
V gene: TRBV18
D gene: TRBD1
CDR3 protein: CASSLGQDTEAFF
CDR3 DNA: TGTGCCAGCTCACTGGGACAGGACACTGAAGCTTTCTTT

J gene: TRBJ1-2
clone size: -
V gene: TRBV6-5
D gene: -
CDR3 protein: CASRTGGGQVYGYTF
CDR3 DNA: TGTGCCAGCAGAACCGGGGGGGGGCAGGTCTATGGCTACACCTTC

J gene: TRBJ1-4
clone size: -
V gene: TRBV19
D gene: TRBD1
CDR3 protein: CASSITLGTGGTNEKLFF
CDR3 DNA: TGTGCCAGTAGTATAACCCTCGGGACAGGGGGAACTAATGAAAAACTGTTTTTT

J gene: TRBJ1-5
clone size: many
V gene: TRBV27
D gene: -
CDR3 protein: CASKDRGQPQHF
CDR3 DNA: TGTGCCAGCAAGGACCGGGGACAGCCCCAGCATTTT

J gene: TRBJ1-2
clone size: -
V gene: TRBV9
D gene: -
CDR3 protein: CASSQGGRSYGYTF
CDR3 DNA: TGTGCCAGCAGCCAAGGGGGTCGGAGCTATGGCTACACCTTC

J gene: TRBJ1-2
clone size: -
V gene: TRBV28
D gene: -
CDR3 protein: CASTTIGFGTF
CDR3 DNA: TGTGCCAGCACCACAATCGGGTTCGGCACCTTC

J gene: TRBJ1-1
clone size: -
V gene: TRBV7-2
D gene: TRBD1
CDR3 protein: CASSYGTGRLGTEAFF
CDR3 DNA: TGTGCCAGCAGCTACGGGACAGGGAGGTTGGGTACTGAAGCTTTCTTT

J gene: TRBJ2-3
clone size: -
V gene: TRBV6-5
D gene: -
CDR3 protein: CASSYSGHSSTDTQYF
CDR3 DNA: TGTGCCAGCAGTTATTCTGGACACTCTAGCACAGATACGCAGTATTTT

J gene: TRBJ1-5
clone size: -
V gene: TRBV11-2
D gene: -
CDR3 protein: CASSGPGLYGNQPQHF
CDR3 DNA: TGTGCCAGCAGTGGTCCGGGTCTCTATGGCAATCAGCCCCAGCATTTT

J gene: TRBJ2-7
clone size: -
V gene: TRBV4-3
D gene: TRBD1
CDR3 protein: CASSQTTGTGWEQYF
CDR3 DNA: TGCGCCAGCAGCCAAACCACCGGGACAGGGTGGGAGCAGTACTTC

J gene: TRBJ2-1
clone size: -
V gene: TRBV6-2/TRBV6-3
D gene: TRBD1
CDR3 protein: CASSRTGNEQFF
CDR3 DNA: TGTGCCAGCAGTCGGACAGGCAATGAGCAGTTCTTC

J gene: TRBJ1-3
clone size: -
V gene: TRBV4-3
D gene: -
CDR3 protein: CASSQEGRTFSGNTIYF
CDR3 DNA: TGCGCCAGCAGCCAAGAAGGAAGGACTTTCTCTGGAAACACCATATATTTT

J gene: TRBJ1-5
clone size: few
V gene: TRBV5-5
D gene: TRBD1
CDR3 protein: CASSSSGTGGAGSNQPQHF
CDR3 DNA: TGTGCCAGCAGCTCCTCCGGGACAGGGGGCGCCGGGAGCAATCAGCCCCAGCATTTT

J gene: TRBJ2-7
clone size: -
V gene: TRBV28
D gene: TRBD2
CDR3 protein: CASGDYSSYEQYF
CDR3 DNA: TGTGCCAGTGGGGACTATTCCTCCTACGAGCAGTACTTC

J gene: TRBJ2-7
clone size: -
V gene: TRBV28
D gene: -
CDR3 protein: CASSLWGGEQYF
CDR3 DNA: TGTGCCAGCAGTTTATGGGGGGGCGAGCAGTACTTC

J gene: TRBJ2-7
clone size: -
V gene: TRBV5-5
D gene: -
CDR3 protein: CASSLGRGPSYEQYF
CDR3 DNA: TGTGCCAGCAGCTTAGGCAGGGGCCCATCCTACGAGCAGTACTTC

J gene: TRBJ1-6
clone size: few
V gene: TRBV19
D gene: TRBD1
CDR3 protein: CASQGQGQNNSPLHF
CDR3 DNA: TGTGCCAGTCAAGGACAGGGGCAGAATAATTCACCCCTCCACTTT

J gene: TRBJ2-7
clone size: -
V gene: TRBV27
D gene: -
CDR3 protein: CASSRKANSVRTYEQYF
CDR3 DNA: TGTGCCAGTTCCAGGAAGGCGAACAGTGTAAGAACCTACGAGCAGTACTTC

J gene: TRBJ2-2
clone size: once
V gene: TRBV6-4
D gene: -
CDR3 protein: CASSWGPNTGELFF
CDR3 DNA: TGTGCCAGCAGCTGGGGGCCCAACACCGGGGAGCTGTTTTTT

J gene: TRBJ2-3
clone size: -
V gene: TRBV7-2
D gene: TRBD2
CDR3 protein: CASSSKGRVLADTQYF
CDR3 DNA: TGTGCCAGCAGCTCAAAAGGGAGGGTCCTCGCAGATACGCAGTATTTT

J gene: TRBJ1-2
clone size: once
V gene: TRBV28
D gene: -
CDR3 protein: CASSLRAGRRYGYTF
CDR3 DNA: TGTGCCAGCAGTTTAAGGGCAGGGCGTAGGTATGGCTACACCTTC

J gene: TRBJ1-2
clone size: once
V gene: TRBV9
D gene: TRBD1
CDR3 protein: CASSVVDRVLTEGYTF
CDR3 DNA: TGTGCCAGCAGCGTTGTGGACAGGGTACTTACTGAGGGCTACACCTTC

J gene: TRBJ2-2
clone size: once
V gene: TRBV10-2
D gene: -
CDR3 protein: CASSLNRRDTGELFF
CDR3 DNA: TGCGCCAGCAGCCTAAATCGGAGGGACACCGGGGAGCTGTTTTTT

J gene: TRBJ2-7
clone size: -
V gene: TRBV7-6
D gene: TRBD1
CDR3 protein: CASARGQDVNEQYF
CDR3 DNA: TGTGCCAGTGCGAGGGGACAGGATGTCAACGAGCAGTACTTC

J gene: TRBJ2-6
clone size: -
V gene: TRBV6-6
D gene: TRBD1
CDR3 protein: CASRRTGTGLSGANVLTF
CDR3 DNA: TGTGCCAGCAGGCGAACCGGGACAGGGCTCTCTGGGGCCAACGTCCTGACTTTC

J gene: TRBJ1-2
clone size: -
V gene: TRBV28
D gene: TRBD1
CDR3 protein: CASKTLAGGVGGYTF
CDR3 DNA: TGTGCCAGCAAAACTCTAGCAGGGGGAGTAGGAGGCTACACCTTC